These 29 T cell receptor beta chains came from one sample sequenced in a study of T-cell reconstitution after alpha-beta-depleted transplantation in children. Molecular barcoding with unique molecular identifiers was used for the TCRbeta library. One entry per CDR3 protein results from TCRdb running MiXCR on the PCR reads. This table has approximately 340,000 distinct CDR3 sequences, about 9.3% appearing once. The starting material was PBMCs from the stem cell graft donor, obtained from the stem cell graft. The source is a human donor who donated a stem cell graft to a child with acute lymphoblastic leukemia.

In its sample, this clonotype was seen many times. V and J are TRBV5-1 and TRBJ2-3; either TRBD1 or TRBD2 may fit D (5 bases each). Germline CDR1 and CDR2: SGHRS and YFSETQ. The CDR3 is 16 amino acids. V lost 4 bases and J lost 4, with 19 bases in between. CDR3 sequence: CASSKNQGVAADTQYF. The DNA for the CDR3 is TGCGCCAGCAGCAAAAATCAGGGAGTAGCTGCAGATACGCAGTATTTT.

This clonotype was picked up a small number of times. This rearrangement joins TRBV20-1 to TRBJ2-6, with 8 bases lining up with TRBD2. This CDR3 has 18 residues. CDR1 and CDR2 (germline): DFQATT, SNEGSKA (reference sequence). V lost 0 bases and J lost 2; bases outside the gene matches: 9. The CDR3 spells CSARDGERESAGANVLTF. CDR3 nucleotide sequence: TGCAGTGCTAGAGATGGGGAGCGGGAGAGCGCTGGGGCCAACGTCCTGACTTTC.

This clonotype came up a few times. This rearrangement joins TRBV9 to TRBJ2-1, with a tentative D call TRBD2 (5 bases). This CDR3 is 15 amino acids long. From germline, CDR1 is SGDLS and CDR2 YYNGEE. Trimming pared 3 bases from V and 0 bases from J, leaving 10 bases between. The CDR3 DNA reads TGTGCCAGCAGCGAGATGGGGAGCTCCTACAATGAGCAGTTCTTC. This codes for CASSEMGSSYNEQFF.

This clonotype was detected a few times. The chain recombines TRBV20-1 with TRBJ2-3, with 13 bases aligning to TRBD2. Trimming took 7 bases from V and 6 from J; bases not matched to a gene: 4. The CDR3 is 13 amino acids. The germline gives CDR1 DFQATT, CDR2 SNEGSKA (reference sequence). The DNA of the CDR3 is TGCAGTGTTCAGACTAGCGGGAGGGATACGCAGTATTTT. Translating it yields CSVQTSGRDTQYF.

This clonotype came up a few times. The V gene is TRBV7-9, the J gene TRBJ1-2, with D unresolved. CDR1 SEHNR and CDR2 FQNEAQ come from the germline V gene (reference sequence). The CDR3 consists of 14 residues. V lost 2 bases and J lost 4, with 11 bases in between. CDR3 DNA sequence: TGTGCCAGCAGCTTAAGTAGGGAAAGCTATGGCTACACCTTC. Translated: CASSLSRESYGYTF.

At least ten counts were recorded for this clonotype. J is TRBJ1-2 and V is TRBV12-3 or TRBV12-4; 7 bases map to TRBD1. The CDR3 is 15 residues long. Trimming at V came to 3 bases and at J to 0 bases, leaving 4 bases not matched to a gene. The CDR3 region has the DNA TGTGCCAGCAGTTTGCAGGGGGGGACTAACTATGGCTACACCTTC. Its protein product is CASSLQGGTNYGYTF.

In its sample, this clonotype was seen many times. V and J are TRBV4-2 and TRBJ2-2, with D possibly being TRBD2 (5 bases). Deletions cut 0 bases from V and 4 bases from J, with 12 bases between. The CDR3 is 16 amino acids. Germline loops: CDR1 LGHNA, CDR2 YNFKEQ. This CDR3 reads CASSQDQWAGTGELFF. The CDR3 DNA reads TGTGCCAGCAGCCAAGATCAGTGGGCGGGCACCGGGGAGCTGTTTTTT.

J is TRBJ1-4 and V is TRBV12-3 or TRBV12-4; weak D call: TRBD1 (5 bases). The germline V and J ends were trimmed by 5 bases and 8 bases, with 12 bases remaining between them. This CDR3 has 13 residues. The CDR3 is CASSPRDGEKLFF. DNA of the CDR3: TGTGCCAGCAGTCCAAGGGACGGCGAAAAACTGTTTTTT.

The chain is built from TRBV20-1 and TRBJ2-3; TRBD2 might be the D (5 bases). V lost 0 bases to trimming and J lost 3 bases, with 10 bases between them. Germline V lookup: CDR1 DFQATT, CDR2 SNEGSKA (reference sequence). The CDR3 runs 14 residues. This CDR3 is CSARDPRGTDTQYF. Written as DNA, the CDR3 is TGCAGTGCTAGAGATCCTCGGGGTACAGATACGCAGTATTTT.

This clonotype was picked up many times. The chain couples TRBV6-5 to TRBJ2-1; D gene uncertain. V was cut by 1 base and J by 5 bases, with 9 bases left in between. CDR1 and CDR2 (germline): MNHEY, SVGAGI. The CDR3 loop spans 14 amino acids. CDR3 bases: TGTGCCAGCAGTTACTTGGGTCTGCACAATGAGCAGTTCTTC. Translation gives CASSYLGLHNEQFF.

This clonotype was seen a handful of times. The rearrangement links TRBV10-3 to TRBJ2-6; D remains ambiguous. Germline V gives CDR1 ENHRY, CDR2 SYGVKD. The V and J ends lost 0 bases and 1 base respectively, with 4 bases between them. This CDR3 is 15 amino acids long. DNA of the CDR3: TGTGCCATCAGTGAGTCAGGGTCTGGGGCCAACGTCCTGACTTTC. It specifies CAISESGSGANVLTF.

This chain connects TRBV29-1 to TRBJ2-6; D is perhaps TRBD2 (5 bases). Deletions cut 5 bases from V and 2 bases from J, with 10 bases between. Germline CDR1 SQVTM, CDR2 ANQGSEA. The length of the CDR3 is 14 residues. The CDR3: CSVSRGAGANVLTF. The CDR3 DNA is TGCAGCGTTTCACGGGGAGCTGGGGCCAACGTCCTGACTTTC.

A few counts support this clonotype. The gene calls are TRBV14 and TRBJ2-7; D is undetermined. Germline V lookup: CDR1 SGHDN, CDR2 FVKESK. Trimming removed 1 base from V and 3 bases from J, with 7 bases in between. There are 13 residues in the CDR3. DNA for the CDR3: TGTGCCAGCAGCCAAGTACTATTCTACGAGCAGTACTTC. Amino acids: CASSQVLFYEQYF.

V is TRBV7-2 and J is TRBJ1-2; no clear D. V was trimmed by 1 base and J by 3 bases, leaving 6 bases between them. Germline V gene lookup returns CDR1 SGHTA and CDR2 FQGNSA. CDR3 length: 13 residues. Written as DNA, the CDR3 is TGTGCCAGCAGCTTAGTGGCAGACTATGGCTACACCTTC. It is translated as CASSLVADYGYTF.

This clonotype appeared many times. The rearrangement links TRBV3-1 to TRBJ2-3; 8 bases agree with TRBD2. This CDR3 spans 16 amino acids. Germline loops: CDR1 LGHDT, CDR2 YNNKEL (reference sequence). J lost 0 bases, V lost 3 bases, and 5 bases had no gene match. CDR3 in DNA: TGTGCCAGCAGCCATGAAAGCGGGAGAAGCACAGATACGCAGTATTTT. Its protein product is CASSHESGRSTDTQYF.

CDR3 coding DNA: TGTGCCAGCAAAGAGGTCGCCCGGGAGACCCAGTACTTC. Translation: CASKEVARETQYF. This rearrangement joins TRBV6-1 to TRBJ2-5, with D unclear. The CDR3 loop spans 13 amino acids. The V end was cut by 7 bases, the J end by 5 bases, with 14 bases between. Germline assignment: CDR1 MNHNS and CDR2 SASEGT.

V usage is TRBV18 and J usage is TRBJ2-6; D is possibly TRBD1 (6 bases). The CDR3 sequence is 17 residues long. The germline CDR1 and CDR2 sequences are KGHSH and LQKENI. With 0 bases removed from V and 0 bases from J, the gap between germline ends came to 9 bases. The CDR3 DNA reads TGTGCCAGCTCACCACCGGTCAGGGGCTCTGGGGCCAACGTCCTGACTTTC. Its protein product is CASSPPVRGSGANVLTF.

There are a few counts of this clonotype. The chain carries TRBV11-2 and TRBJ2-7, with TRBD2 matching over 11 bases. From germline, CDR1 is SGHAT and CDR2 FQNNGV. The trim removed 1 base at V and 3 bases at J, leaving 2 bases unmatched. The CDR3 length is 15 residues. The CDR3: CASSLGLAGNYEQYF. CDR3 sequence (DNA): TGTGCCAGCAGCTTAGGACTAGCGGGAAACTACGAGCAGTACTTC.

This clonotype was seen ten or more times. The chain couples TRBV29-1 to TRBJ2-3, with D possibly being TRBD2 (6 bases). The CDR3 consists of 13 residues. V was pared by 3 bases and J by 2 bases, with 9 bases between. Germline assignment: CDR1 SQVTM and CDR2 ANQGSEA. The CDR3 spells CSVEGGNTDTQYF. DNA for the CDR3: TGCAGCGTTGAGGGAGGAAACACAGATACGCAGTATTTT.

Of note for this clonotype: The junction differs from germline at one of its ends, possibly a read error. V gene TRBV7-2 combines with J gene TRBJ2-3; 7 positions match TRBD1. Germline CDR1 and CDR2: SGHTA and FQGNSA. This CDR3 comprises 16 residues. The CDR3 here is CASSPTGLAYTDTQYF. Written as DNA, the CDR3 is TGTGCCAGCAGCCCGACAGGGCTCGCCTACACAGATACGCAGTATTTC. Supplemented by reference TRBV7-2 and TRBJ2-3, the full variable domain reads GAGVSQSPSNKVTEKGKDVELRCDPISGHTALYWYRQSLGQGLEFLIYFQGNSAPDKSGLPSDRFSAERTGGSVSTLTIQRTQQEDSAVYLCASSPTGLAYTDTQYFGPGTRLTVL.

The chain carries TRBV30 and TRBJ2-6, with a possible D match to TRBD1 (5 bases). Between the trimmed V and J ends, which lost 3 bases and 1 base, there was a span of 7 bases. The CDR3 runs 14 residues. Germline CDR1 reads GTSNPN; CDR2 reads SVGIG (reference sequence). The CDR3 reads CAWRGESGANVLTF. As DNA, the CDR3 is TGTGCCTGGAGAGGGGAATCTGGGGCCAACGTCCTGACTTTC.

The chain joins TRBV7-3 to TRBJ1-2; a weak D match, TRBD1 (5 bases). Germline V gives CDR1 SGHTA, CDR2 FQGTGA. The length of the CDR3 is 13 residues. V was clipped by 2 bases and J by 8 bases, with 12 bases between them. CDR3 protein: CASSLPGKEGYTF. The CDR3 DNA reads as TGTGCCAGCAGCTTACCAGGGAAGGAGGGCTACACCTTC.

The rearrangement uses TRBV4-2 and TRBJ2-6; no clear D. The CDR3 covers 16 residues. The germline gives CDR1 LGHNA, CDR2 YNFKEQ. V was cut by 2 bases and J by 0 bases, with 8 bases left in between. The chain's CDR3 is CASSQKQNSGANVLTF. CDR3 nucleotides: TGTGCCAGCAGCCAAAAACAGAACTCTGGGGCCAACGTCCTGACTTTC.

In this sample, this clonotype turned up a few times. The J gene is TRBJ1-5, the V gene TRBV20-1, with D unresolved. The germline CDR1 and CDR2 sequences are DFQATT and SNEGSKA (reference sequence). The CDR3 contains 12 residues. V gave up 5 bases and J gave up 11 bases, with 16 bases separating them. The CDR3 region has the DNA TGCAGTGCTGTTGAGTCGCCTATGGCCCAGCATTTT. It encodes CSAVESPMAQHF.

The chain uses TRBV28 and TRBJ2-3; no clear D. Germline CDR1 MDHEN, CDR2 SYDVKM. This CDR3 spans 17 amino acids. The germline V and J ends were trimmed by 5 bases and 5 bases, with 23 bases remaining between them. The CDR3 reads CASSPDKDGSLRDTQYF. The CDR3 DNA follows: TGTGCCAGCAGTCCCGACAAGGACGGATCCCTGAGAGATACGCAGTATTTT.

CDR3 bases: TGCGCCAGCAGCTTGTCTACGGGAGCTGAAGCTTTCTTT. As protein: CASSLSTGAEAFF. This rearrangement joins TRBV10-2 to TRBJ1-1; D uncertain. V gave up 6 bases and J gave up 6 bases, with 14 bases separating them. The CDR3 runs 13 residues. The germline V gene encodes CDR1 WSHSY and CDR2 SAAADI.

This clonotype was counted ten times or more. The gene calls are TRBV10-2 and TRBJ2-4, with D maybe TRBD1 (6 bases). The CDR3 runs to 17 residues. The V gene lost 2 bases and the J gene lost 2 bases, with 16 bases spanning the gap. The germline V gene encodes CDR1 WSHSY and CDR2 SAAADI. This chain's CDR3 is CASSEATGISTKNIQYF. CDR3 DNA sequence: TGCGCCAGCAGTGAGGCCACAGGGATTTCGACCAAAAACATTCAGTACTTC.

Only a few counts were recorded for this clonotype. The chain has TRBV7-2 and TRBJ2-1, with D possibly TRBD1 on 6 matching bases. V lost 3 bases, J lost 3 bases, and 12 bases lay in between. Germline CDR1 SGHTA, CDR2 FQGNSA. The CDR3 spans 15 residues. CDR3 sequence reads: CASSLGADFYNEQFF. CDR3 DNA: TGTGCCAGCAGCTTGGGGGCGGATTTCTACAATGAGCAGTTCTTC.

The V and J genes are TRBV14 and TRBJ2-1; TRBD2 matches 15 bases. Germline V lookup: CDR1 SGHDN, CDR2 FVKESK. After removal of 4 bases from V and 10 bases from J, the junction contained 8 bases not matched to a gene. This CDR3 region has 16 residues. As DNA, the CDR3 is TGTGCCAGCAGCCGCCGGGGACTAGCGGGGGGCGGGGAGCAGTTCTTC. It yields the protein CASSRRGLAGGGEQFF.